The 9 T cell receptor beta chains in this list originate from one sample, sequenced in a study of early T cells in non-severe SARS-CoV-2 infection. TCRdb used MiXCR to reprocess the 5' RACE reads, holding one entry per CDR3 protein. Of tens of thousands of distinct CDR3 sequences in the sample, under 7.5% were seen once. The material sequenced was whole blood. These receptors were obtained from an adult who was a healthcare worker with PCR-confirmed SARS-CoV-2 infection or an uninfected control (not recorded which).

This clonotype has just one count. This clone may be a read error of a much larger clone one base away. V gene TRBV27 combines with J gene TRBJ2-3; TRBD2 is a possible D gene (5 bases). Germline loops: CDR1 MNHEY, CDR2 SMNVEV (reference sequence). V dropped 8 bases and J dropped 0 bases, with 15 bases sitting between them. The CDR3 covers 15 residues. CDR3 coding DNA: TGTGCCAGCTGCCACACTAGGCCTAGCACAGATACGCAGTATTTT. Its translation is CASCHTRPSTDTQYF.

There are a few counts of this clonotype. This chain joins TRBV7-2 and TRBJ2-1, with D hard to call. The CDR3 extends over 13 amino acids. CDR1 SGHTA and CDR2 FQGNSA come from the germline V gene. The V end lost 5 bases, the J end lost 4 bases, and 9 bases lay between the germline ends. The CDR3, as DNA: TGTGCCAGCAGCCGAAGATTGTACAATGAGCAGTTCTTC. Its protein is CASSRRLYNEQFF.

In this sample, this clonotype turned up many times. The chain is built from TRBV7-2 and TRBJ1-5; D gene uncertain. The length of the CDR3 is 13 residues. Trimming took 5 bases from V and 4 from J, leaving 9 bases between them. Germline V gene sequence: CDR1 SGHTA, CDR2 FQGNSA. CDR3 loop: CASSKDRNQPQHF. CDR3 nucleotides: TGTGCCAGCAGCAAGGACCGGAATCAGCCCCAGCATTTT. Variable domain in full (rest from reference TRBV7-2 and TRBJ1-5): GAGVSQSPSNKVTEKGKDVELRCDPISGHTALYWYRQSLGQGLEFLIYFQGNSAPDKSGLPSDRFSAERTGGSVSTLTIQRTQQEDSAVYLCASSKDRNQPQHFGDGTRLSIL.

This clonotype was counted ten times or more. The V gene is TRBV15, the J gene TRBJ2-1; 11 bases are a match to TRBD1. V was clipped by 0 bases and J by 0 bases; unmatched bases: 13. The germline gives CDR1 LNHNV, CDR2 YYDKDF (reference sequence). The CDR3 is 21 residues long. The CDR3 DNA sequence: TGTGCCACCAGCAGAGATCCCCTGGGACAGGGGGTTATTAGCTCCTACAATGAGCAGTTCTTC. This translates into CATSRDPLGQGVISSYNEQFF.

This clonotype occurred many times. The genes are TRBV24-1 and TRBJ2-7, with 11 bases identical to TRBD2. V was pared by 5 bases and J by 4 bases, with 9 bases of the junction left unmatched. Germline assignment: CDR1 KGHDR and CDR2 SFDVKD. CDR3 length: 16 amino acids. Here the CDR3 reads CATSGLGLAGRYEQYF. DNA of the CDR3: TGTGCCACCAGTGGCCTAGGACTAGCGGGCCGATACGAGCAGTACTTC.

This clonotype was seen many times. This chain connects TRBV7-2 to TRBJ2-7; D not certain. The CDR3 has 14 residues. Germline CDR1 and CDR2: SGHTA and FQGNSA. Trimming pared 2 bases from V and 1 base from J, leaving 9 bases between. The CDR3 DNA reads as TGTGCCAGCAGCTTATCTTCCACGTCCTACGAGCAGTACTTC. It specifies CASSLSSTSYEQYF.

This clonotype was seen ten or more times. CDR3: CASSSLAGGELFF. For the CDR3, the DNA is TGTGCCAGCAGCTCGCTAGCGGGGGGGGAGCTGTTTTTT. The chain joins TRBV5-4 to TRBJ2-2, with 9 bases matching TRBD2. Losses at the gene ends were 3 bases for V and 8 bases for J; bases not matched to a gene: 2. The CDR3 totals 13 residues. Germline V lookup: CDR1 SGHNT, CDR2 YYREEE (reference sequence).

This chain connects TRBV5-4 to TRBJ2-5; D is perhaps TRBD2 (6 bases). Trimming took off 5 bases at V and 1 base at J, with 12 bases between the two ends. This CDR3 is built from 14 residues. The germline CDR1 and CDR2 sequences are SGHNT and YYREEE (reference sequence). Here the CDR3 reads CASRRTTSQETQYF. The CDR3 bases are TGTGCCAGCAGACGGACTACTAGCCAAGAGACCCAGTACTTC.

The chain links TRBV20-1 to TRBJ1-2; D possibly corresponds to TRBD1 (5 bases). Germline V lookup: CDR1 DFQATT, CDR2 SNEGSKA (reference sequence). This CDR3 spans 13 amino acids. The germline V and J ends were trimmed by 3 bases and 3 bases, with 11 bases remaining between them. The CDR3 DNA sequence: TGCAGTGCTAGCCCCACAGGAGACTATGGCTACACCTTC. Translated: CSASPTGDYGYTF.